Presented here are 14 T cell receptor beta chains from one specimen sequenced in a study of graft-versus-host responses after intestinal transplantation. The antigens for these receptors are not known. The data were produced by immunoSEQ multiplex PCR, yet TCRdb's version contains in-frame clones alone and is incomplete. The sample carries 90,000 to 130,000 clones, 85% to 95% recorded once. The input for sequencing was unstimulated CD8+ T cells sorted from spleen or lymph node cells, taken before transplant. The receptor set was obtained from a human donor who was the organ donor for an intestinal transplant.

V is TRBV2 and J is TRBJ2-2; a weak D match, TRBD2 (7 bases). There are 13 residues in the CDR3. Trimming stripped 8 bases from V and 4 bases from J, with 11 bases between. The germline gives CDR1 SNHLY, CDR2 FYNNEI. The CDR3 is CASSGGVTGELFF. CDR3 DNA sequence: TGTGCCAGCTCGGGGGGCGTCACCGGGGAGCTGTTTTTT. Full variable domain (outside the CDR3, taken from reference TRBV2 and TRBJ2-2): EPEVTQTPSHQVTQMGQEVILRCVPISNHLYFYWYRQILGQKVEFLVSFYNNEISEKSEIFDDQFSVERPDGSNFTLKIRSTKLEDSAMYFCASSGGVTGELFFGEGSRLTVL.

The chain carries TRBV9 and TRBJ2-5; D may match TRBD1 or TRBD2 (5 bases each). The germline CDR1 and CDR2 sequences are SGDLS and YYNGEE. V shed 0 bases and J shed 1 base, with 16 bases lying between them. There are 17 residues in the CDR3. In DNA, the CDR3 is TGTGCCAGCAGCGTAGAGGGGCTAGCCTACTCCCAAGAGACCCAGTACTTC. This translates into CASSVEGLAYSQETQYF.

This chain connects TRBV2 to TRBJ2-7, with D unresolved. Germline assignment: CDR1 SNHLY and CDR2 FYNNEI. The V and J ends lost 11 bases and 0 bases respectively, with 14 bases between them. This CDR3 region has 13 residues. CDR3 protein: CALSIQSSYEQYF. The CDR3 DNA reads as TGTGCCCTGAGTATACAAAGCTCCTACGAGCAGTACTTC.

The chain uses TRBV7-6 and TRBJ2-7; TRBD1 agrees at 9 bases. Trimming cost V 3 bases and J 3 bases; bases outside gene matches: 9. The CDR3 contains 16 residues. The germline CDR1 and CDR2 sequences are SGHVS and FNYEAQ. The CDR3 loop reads CASSFEAGQGGYEQYF. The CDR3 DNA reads TGTGCCAGCAGCTTCGAGGCGGGACAGGGAGGCTACGAGCAGTACTTC.

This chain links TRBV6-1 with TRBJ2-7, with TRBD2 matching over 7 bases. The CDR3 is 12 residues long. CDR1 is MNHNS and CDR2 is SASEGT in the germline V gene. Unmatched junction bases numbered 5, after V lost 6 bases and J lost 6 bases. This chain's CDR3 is CASRGGVPEQYF. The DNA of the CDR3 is TGTGCCAGCAGGGGAGGGGTACCCGAGCAGTACTTC.

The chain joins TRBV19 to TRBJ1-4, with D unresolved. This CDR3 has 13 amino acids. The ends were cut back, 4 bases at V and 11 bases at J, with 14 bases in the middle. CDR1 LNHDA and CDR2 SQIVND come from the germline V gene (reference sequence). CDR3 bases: TGTGCCAGTAGTAACATCGGGGTATGGAAACTGTTTTTT. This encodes CASSNIGVWKLFF.

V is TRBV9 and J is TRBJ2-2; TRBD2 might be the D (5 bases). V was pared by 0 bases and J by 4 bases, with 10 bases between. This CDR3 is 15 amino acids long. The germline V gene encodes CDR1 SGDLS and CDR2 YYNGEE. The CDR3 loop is CASSVGSEGTGELFF. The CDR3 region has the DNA TGTGCCAGCAGCGTAGGTAGCGAGGGCACCGGGGAGCTGTTTTTT.

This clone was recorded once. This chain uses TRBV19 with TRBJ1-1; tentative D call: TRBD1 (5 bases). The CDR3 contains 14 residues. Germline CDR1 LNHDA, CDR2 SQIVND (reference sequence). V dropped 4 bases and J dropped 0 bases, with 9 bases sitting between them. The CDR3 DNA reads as TGTGCCAGTAGTACCGGGACGGTGAACACTGAAGCTTTCTTT. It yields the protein CASSTGTVNTEAFF.

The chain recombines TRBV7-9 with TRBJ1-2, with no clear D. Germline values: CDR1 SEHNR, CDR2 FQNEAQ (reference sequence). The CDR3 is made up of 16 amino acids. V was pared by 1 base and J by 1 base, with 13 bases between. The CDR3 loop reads CASSLVAVWFNYGYTF. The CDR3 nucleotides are TGTGCCAGCAGCTTAGTTGCGGTTTGGTTTAACTATGGCTACACCTTC.

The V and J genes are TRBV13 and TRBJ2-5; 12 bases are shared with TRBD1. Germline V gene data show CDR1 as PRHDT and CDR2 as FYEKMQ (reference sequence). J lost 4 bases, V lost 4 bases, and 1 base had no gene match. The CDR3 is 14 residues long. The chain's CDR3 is CASSWDRGRETQYF. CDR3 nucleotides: TGTGCCAGCAGCTGGGACAGGGGGCGAGAGACCCAGTACTTC.

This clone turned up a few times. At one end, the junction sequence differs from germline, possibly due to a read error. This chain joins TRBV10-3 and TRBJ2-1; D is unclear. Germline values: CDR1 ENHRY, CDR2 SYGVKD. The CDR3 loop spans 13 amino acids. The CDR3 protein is CAIRESLYNEQFF. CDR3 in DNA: TGTGCCATCAGAGAGTCTCTCTACAATGAGCAGTTCTTC.

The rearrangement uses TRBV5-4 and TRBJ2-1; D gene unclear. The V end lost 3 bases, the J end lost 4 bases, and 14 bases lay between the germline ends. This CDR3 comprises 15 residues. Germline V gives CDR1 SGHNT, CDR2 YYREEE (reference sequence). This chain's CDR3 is CASSYERWIYNEQFF. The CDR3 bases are TGTGCCAGCAGCTATGAGCGTTGGATTTACAATGAGCAGTTCTTC.

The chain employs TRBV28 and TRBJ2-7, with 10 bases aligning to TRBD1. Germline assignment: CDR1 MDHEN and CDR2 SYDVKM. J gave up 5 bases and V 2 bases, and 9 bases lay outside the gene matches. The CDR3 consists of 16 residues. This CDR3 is CASSLDLTGGIDEQYF. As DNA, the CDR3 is TGTGCCAGCAGTTTAGATTTGACAGGGGGCATCGACGAGCAGTACTTC. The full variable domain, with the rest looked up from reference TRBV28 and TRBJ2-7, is DVKVTQSSRYLVKRTGEKVFLECVQDMDHENMFWYRQDPGLGLRLIYFSYDVKMKEKGDIPEGYSVSREKKERFSLILESASTNQTSMYLCASSLDLTGGIDEQYFGPGTRLTVT.

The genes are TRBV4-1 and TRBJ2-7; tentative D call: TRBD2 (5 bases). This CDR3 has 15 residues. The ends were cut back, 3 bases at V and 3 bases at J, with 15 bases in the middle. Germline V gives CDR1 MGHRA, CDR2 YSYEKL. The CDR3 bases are TGCGCCAGCAGCCATGGAATCGGGATAGGCTACGAGCAGTACTTC. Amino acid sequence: CASSHGIGIGYEQYF.